This TCR beta chain was captured by sequencing in a study of blood T cell repertoires in COVID-19. The trim removed 5 bases at V and 10 bases at J, leaving 9 bases unmatched. The CDR3 runs to 14 residues. Germline CDR1 reads LGHNA; CDR2 reads YNFKEQ. The authors' processing: Estimates of nucleated cell counts were drawn from the amplification of reference gene primers. The repertoire was sequenced with immunoSEQ multiplex PCR; TCRdb's copy has only in-frame clones and lacks some. Clone size and the V and J calls come from that table; the DNA yielded D and trimming. Of more than 300,000 clones listed, over 85% are singletons. Residents of approximately 25 US areas, aged about 18 to 89 years, made up the participants. Cohort 3 recovery required two negative PCRs, clearance, or symptom resolution.

The rearrangement joins TRBV4-2 to TRBJ2-7; 12 bases are a match to TRBD1. The receptor comes from a young woman who had recovered from COVID-19. Input material: PBMCs or T cells enriched from blood (not recorded which). CDR3 DNA: TGTGCCAGCAGCACAAGGGGACAGGGGGCTAGTCAGTACTTC. Translating it yields CASSTRGQGASQYF.